The 16 T cell receptor beta chains in this list originate from one sample, sequenced in a study of shared clonotypes between healthy human individuals. CD45RO-negative CD8 cells positively selected for CCR7 made up the naive population, which excluded terminally differentiated effector memory CD45RA+ cells. Profiled with immunoSEQ multiplex PCR; TCRdb holds only in-frame clones, not every one. The sample contains nearly 2 million clones, roughly 94% of which appear only once. Material: naive CD8+ T cells sorted from blood. These receptors were taken from a man between 18 and 29 years old in good health.

The genes are TRBV12-2 and TRBJ2-5. TRBV12-2 is an annotated pseudogene. This CDR3 is built from 16 residues. The CDR3 spells CASRTGATLGEETQYF. The CDR3 nucleotides are TGTGCAAGTCGCACAGGCGCCACACTCGGGGAAGAGACCCAGTACTTC.

In its sample, this clone was seen once. The rearrangement joins TRBV11-2 to TRBJ2-3, with D perhaps TRBD2 (5 bases). The CDR3 covers 16 residues. V lost 4 bases and J lost 3, with 17 bases in between. The germline V gene encodes CDR1 SGHAT and CDR2 FQNNGV. For the CDR3, the DNA is TGTGCCAGCAGCTCAGGAGGAGTTCGCAGGACAGATACGCAGTATTTT. It specifies CASSSGGVRRTDTQYF.

The V call is TRBV10-2, the J call TRBJ2-7, with 8 positions matching TRBD1. Unmatched junction bases numbered 9, after V lost 8 bases and J lost 3 bases. CDR1 and CDR2 (germline): WSHSY, SAAADI. The length of the CDR3 is 14 residues. The chain's CDR3 is CASSQTGAYYEQYF. The CDR3 DNA is TGCGCCAGCTCCCAGACAGGGGCTTACTACGAGCAGTACTTC.

The V call is TRBV5-4, the J call TRBJ1-5; D remains unclear. The CDR3 is made up of 13 amino acids. Germline lookup yields CDR1 SGHNT and CDR2 YYREEE (reference sequence). Trimming stripped 0 bases from V and 5 bases from J, with 6 bases between. The CDR3 reads CASSLGAHQPQHF. DNA for the CDR3: TGTGCCAGCAGCTTGGGGGCCCATCAGCCCCAGCATTTT.

This clone has a single count. This rearrangement joins TRBV6-1 to TRBJ2-5; 8 bases line up with TRBD2. The CDR3 sequence is 15 residues long. Germline-derived CDR1 and CDR2 are MNHNS and SASEGT. The trim removed 6 bases at V and 1 base at J, leaving 7 bases unmatched. CDR3 DNA sequence: TGTGCCAGCAGGCCACTGGCGGGGGGCCAAGAGACCCAGTACTTC. Translation gives CASRPLAGGQETQYF.

V is TRBV27 and J is TRBJ2-1; 8 bases fit TRBD2. The CDR3 sequence is 14 residues long. J was trimmed by 8 bases and V by 1 base; bases with no gene match: 4. Germline CDR1 and CDR2: MNHEY and SMNVEV (reference sequence). DNA of the CDR3: TGTGCCAGCAGTTTATTAGCGGGGATGTATGAGCAGTTCTTC. Its protein is CASSLLAGMYEQFF.

The CDR3 region is CASSWPFGRHGETQYF. The CDR3, as DNA: TGTGCCAGCAGCTGGCCCTTCGGGAGACACGGAGAGACCCAGTACTTC. The chain is built from TRBV7-9 and TRBJ2-5; D is possibly TRBD2 (6 bases). This CDR3 region has 16 residues. CDR1 SEHNR and CDR2 FQNEAQ come from the germline V gene (reference sequence). V was clipped by 4 bases and J by 4 bases, with 19 bases between them.

In DNA form, the CDR3 reads TGTGCCAGCAGTTCGTCGCAGGGGAGCTCCTACGAGCAGTACTTC. Its translation: CASSSSQGSSYEQYF. This chain uses TRBV27 with TRBJ2-7, with D possibly matching TRBD1 (6 bases). Trimming removed 4 bases at V and 0 bases at J, with 13 bases between. Germline V gene lookup returns CDR1 MNHEY and CDR2 SMNVEV (reference sequence). The CDR3 has 15 amino acids.

The rearrangement links TRBV19 to TRBJ2-3; D not resolved. V was clipped by 0 bases and J by 4 bases, with 8 bases between them. This CDR3 comprises 14 residues. Looked up from germline, CDR1 is LNHDA and CDR2 is SQIVND (reference sequence). CDR3 in DNA: TGTGCCAGTAGTATAGATCTACTTTCAGATACGCAGTATTTT. Amino acid sequence: CASSIDLLSDTQYF.

The chain recombines TRBV4-1 with TRBJ2-7; 7 nucleotides match TRBD1. V was clipped by 4 bases and J by 6 bases; unmatched bases: 6. This CDR3 has 13 residues. Looked up from germline, CDR1 is MGHRA and CDR2 is YSYEKL. The CDR3 reads CASSRQGSGEQYF. The CDR3 nucleotides are TGCGCCAGCAGCCGACAGGGTTCTGGCGAGCAGTACTTC.

The chain links TRBV2 to TRBJ2-5; no reliable D call. Deletions cut 7 bases from V and 5 bases from J, with 11 bases between. The CDR3 length is 12 residues. CDR1 is SNHLY and CDR2 is FYNNEI in the germline V gene. CDR3 sequence reads: CASKELFETQYF. CDR3 DNA sequence: TGTGCCAGCAAGGAACTCTTTGAGACCCAGTACTTC.

Points on this clone: The sample contains more than one DNA sequence encoding this CDR3. The chain couples TRBV5-1 to TRBJ2-7; D ambiguous. With 0 bases removed from V and 2 bases from J, the gap between germline ends came to 6 bases. The CDR3 is 13 amino acids. Germline CDR1 and CDR2: SGHRS and YFSETQ. The CDR3 sequence: CASSLVPAYEQYF. The CDR3 DNA sequence: TGCGCCAGCAGCTTGGTGCCTGCCTACGAGCAGTACTTC.

In this sample, this clone turned up once. This chain connects TRBV28 to TRBJ2-5, with D perhaps matching TRBD1 (6 bases). This CDR3 has 13 amino acids. Trimming cost V 3 bases and J 4 bases, with 9 bases left between them. Germline V lookup: CDR1 MDHEN, CDR2 SYDVKM. CDR3 nucleotide sequence: TGTGCCAGCAGTTTGTGGACAGCAGAGACCCAGTACTTC. Protein sequence: CASSLWTAETQYF.

V is TRBV30 and J is TRBJ2-7, with D possibly TRBD1 on 7 matching bases. Germline-derived CDR1 and CDR2 are GTSNPN and SVGIG (reference sequence). CDR3 size: 13 residues. Deletions cut 3 bases from V and 3 bases from J, with 12 bases between. CDR3 residues: CAWREGAHYEQYF. DNA of the CDR3: TGTGCCTGGAGGGAGGGGGCCCACTACGAGCAGTACTTC. The complete variable domain, with remaining parts taken from reference TRBV30 and TRBJ2-7, reads SQTIHQWPATLVQPVGSPLSLECTVEGTSNPNLYWYRQAAGRGLQLLFYSVGIGQISSEVPQNLSASRPQDRQFILSSKKLLLSDSGFYLCAWREGAHYEQYFGPGTRLTVT.

The chain carries TRBV2 and TRBJ2-6; the D is unclear. This CDR3 region has 17 residues. Per germline, CDR1 SNHLY and CDR2 FYNNEI. V was cut by 2 bases and J by 2 bases, with 13 bases left in between. In DNA, the CDR3 is TGTGCCAGCAGTGAATCTGGCAGTCGAACTGGGGCCAACGTCCTGACTTTC. This gives the protein CASSESGSRTGANVLTF.

This clone was observed once. V gene TRBV10-2 combines with J gene TRBJ2-7; TRBD2 is a possible D gene (6 bases). The CDR3 consists of 13 residues. V was shortened by 5 bases and J by 2 bases, with 10 bases between the two germline ends. The V gene's germline CDR1 is WSHSY and CDR2 SAAADI. CDR3 protein: CASSRGAAYEQYF. The DNA for the CDR3 is TGCGCCAGCAGTCGCGGGGCCGCCTACGAGCAGTACTTC.